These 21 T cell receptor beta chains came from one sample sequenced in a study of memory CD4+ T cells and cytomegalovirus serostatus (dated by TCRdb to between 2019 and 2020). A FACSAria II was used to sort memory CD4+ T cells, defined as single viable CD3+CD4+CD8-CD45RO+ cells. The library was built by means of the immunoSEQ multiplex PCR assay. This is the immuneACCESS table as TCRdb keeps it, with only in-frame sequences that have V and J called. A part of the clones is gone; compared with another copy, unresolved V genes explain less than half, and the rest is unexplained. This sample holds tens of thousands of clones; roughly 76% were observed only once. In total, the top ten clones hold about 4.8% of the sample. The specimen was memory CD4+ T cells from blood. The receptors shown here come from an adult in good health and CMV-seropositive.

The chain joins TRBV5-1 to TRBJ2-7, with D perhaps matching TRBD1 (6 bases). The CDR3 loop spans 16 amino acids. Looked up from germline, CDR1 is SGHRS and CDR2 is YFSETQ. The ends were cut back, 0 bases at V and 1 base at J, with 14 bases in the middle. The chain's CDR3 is CASSLGGRAFSYEQYF. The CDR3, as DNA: TGCGCCAGCAGCTTGGGGGGGCGGGCTTTTTCCTACGAGCAGTACTTC.

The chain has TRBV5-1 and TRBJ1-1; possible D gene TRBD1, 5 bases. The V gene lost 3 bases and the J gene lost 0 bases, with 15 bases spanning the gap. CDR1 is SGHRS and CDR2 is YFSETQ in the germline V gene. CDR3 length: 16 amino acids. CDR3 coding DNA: TGCGCCAGCAGCTCGTTCGCTGGGGGAGTGAACACTGAAGCTTTCTTT. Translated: CASSSFAGGVNTEAFF.

In DNA form, the CDR3 reads TGTGCCAGCTCCCGGACAGGGGAGATGAACACTGAAGCTTTCTTT. Residues: CASSRTGEMNTEAFF. The chain uses TRBV18 and TRBJ1-1; 9 nucleotides match TRBD1. This CDR3 comprises 15 residues. V lost 6 bases to trimming and J lost 0 bases; unmatched junction nucleotides: 5. Germline-derived CDR1 and CDR2 are KGHSH and LQKENI. Full variable domain (remainder filled in from reference TRBV18 and TRBJ1-1): NAGVMQNPRHLVRRRGQEARLRCSPMKGHSHVYWYRQLPEEGLKFMVYLQKENIIDESGMPKERFSAEFPKEGPSILRIQQVVRGDSAAYFCASSRTGEMNTEAFFGQGTRLTVV.

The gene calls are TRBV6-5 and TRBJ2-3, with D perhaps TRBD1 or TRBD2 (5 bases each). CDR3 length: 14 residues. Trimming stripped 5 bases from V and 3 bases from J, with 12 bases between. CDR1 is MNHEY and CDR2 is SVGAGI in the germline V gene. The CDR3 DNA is TGTGCCAGCAGTCCCGGGACGACGACAGATACGCAGTATTTT. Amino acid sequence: CASSPGTTTDTQYF.

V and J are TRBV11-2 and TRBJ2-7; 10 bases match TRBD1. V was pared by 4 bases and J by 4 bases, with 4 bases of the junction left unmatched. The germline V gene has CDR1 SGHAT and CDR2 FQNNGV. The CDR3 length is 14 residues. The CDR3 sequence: CASSSPGQGYEQYF. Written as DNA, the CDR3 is TGTGCCAGCAGCTCCCCGGGACAGGGGTACGAGCAGTACTTC.

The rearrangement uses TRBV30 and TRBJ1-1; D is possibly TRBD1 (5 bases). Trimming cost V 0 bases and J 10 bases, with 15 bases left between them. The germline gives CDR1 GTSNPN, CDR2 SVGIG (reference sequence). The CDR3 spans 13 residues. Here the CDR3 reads CAWSVEGLTVAFF. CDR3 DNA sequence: TGTGCCTGGAGTGTCGAGGGACTAACGGTAGCTTTCTTT.

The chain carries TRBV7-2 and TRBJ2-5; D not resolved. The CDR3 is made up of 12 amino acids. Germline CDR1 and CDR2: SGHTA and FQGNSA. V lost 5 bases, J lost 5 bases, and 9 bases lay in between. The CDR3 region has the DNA TGTGCCAGCAGCCTCGCCTCGGAGACCCAGTACTTC. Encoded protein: CASSLASETQYF.

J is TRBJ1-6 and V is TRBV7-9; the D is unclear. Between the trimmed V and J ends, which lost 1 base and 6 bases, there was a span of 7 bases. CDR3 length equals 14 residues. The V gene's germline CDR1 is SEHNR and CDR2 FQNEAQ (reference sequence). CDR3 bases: TGTGCCAGCAGCTTAGTTCTGGGTAATTCACCCCTCCACTTT. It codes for CASSLVLGNSPLHF. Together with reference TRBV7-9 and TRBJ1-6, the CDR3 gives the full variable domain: DTGVSQNPRHKITKRGQNVTFRCDPISEHNRLYWYRQTLGQGPEFLTYFQNEAQLEKSRLLSDRFSAERPKGSFSTLEIQRTEQGDSAMYLCASSLVLGNSPLHFGNGTRLTVT.

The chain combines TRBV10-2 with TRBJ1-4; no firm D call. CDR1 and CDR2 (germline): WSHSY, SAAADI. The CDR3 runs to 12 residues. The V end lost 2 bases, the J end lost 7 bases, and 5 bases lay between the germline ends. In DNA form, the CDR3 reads TGCGCCAGCAGTGAGGGGAGTGAAAAACTGTTTTTT. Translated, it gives CASSEGSEKLFF.

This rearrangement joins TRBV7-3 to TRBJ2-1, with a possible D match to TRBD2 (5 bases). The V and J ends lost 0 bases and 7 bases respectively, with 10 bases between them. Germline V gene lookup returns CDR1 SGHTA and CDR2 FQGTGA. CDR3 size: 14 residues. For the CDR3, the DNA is TGTGCCAGCAGCTTAACGGGAGTGTGGAATGAGCAGTTCTTC. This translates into CASSLTGVWNEQFF.

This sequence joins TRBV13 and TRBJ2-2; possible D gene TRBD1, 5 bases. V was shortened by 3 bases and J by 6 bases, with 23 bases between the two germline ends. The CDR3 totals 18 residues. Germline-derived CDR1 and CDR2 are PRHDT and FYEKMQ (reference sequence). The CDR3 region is CASSFFNRPEYTSGELFF. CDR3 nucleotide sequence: TGTGCCAGCAGCTTTTTCAACAGGCCGGAATACACATCCGGGGAGCTGTTTTTT.

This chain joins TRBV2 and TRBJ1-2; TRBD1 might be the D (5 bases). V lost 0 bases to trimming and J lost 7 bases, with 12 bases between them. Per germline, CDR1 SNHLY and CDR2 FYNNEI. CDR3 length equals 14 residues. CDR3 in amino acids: CASSEAGREGGYTF. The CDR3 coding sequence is TGTGCCAGCAGTGAAGCGGGCAGGGAAGGTGGCTACACCTTC.

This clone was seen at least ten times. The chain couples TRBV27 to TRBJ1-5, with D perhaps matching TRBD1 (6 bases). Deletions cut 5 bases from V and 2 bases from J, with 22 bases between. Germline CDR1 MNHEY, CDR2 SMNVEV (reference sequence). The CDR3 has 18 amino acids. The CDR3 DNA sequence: TGTGCCAGCAGTCCAAGGGCCGTTGGGGGGCTGCGCAATCAGCCCCAGCATTTT. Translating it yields CASSPRAVGGLRNQPQHF.

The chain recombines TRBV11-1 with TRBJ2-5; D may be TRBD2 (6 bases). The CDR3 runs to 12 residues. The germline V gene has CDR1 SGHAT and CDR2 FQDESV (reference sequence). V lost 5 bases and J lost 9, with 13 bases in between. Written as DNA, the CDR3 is TGTGCCAGCAGCCTAGGGTCGGGGGCCCAGTACTTC. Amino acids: CASSLGSGAQYF.

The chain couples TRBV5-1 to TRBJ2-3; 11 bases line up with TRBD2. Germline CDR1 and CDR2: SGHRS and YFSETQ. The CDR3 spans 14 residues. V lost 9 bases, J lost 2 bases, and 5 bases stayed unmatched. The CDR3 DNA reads TGCGCCACCCGGACTAGCGGGTCCACAGATACGCAGTATTTT. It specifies CATRTSGSTDTQYF.

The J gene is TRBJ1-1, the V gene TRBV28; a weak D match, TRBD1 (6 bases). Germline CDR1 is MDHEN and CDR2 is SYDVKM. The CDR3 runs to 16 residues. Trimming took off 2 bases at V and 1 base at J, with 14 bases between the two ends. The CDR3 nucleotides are TGTGCCAGCAGTTTACATTCCGGGACATCGAACACTGAAGCTTTCTTT. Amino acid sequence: CASSLHSGTSNTEAFF.

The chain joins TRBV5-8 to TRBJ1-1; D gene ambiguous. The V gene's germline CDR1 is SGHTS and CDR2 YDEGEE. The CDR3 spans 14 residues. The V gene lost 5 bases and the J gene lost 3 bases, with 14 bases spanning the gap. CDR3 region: CASSLTARDTEAFF. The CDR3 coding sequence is TGTGCCAGCAGTTTGACTGCCCGAGACACTGAAGCTTTCTTT.

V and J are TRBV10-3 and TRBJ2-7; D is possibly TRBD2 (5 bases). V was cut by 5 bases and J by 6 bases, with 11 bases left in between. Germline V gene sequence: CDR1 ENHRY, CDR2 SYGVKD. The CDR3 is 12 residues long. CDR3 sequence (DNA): TGTGCCATCAGTCCGGGGTTCGCCGAGCAGTACTTC. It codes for CAISPGFAEQYF.

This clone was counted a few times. DNA of the CDR3: TGTGCCACCGTCCAACAGTACCCCTACGAGCAGTACTTC. Protein sequence: CATVQQYPYEQYF. The rearrangement joins TRBV28 to TRBJ2-7, with no clear D. Trimming stripped 10 bases from V and 2 bases from J, with 15 bases between. The CDR3 is 13 amino acids. Looked up from germline, CDR1 is MDHEN and CDR2 is SYDVKM.

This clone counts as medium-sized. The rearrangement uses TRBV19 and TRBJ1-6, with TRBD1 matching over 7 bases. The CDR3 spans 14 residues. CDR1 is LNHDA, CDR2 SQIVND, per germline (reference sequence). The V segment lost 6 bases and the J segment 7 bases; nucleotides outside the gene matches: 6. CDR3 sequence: CASREGASNSPLHF. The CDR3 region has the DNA TGTGCCAGTAGGGAGGGGGCGAGCAATTCACCCCTCCACTTT.

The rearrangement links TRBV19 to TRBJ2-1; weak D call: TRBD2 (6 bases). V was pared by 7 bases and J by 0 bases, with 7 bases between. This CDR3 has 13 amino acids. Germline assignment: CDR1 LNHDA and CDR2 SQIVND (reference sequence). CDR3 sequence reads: CASTGSSYNEQFF. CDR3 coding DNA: TGTGCCAGTACCGGGAGCTCCTACAATGAGCAGTTCTTC.